This T cell receptor beta chain was obtained from a study of identical twins. With respect to this clonotype: Its antigen is unidentified. An end of the junction does not agree with germline; a read error may underlie this.

Overall study findings and caveats: Model-predicted out-of-frame TCR alpha sharing fell below observed values in monozygotic twins. Out-of-frame alpha sequences shared by twins were enriched for low generation probability. Insertion counts were lower in abundant cord blood beta clonotypes, a trend that memory repertoires did not show.

Germline CDR1 and CDR2: LGHDT and YNNKEL (reference sequence). CDR3 length: 15 residues. It was template switching that added a universal primer site, and there were unique molecular identifiers on the cDNA. TCRdb recomputed calls from the 5' RACE reads with MiXCR, one row per CDR3 protein. Counted here are about 920,000 distinct CDR3 sequences, roughly 12% occurring once; the ten biggest clones make up 1.5% to 2%. This sample was also put to use in a study of yellow fever vaccine responses in identical twins.

The receptor was isolated from a woman younger than 30 in good health. The chain combines TRBV3-1 with TRBJ1-1; the match to TRBD1 covers 7 bases. Sequenced: PBMCs. This CDR3 is CASTQAWTGYTEAFF. The CDR3, as DNA: TGTGCCAGCACCCAAGCTTGGACAGGTTACACTGAAGCTTTCTTT.